This T cell receptor beta chain was recovered during a study of blood T cell repertoires in COVID-19. Across the whole study: COVID-19 samples from acute and convalescent phases originated in the United States, Italy and Spain.

The CDR3 runs to 17 residues. V lost 3 bases to trimming and J lost 4 bases; unmatched junction nucleotides: 13. Germline V lookup: CDR1 LGHDT, CDR2 YNNKEL (reference sequence). In the source study's methods: Reference gene primers were amplified, and this amplification served to estimate nucleated cell counts. The assay was immunoSEQ multiplex PCR, and TCRdb's table has in-frame clones only and misses some. That table gives V, J and clone size, and the DNA gave D and trimming. The sample consists of around 200,000 clones, about 90% of them appearing once. This sequence joins TRBV3-1 (or the pseudogene TRBV3-2) and TRBJ2-3; 7 bases map to TRBD1. The clonotype was recovered from a woman aged 18-30 years who had recovered from COVID-19. The sample comprised peripheral blood. DNA of the CDR3: TGTGCCAGCAGCCATGTGATCGGACAGGAGGATCCAGATACGCAGTATTTT. Translation gives CASSHVIGQEDPDTQYF.